This T cell receptor beta chain was sequenced for a study of CD8+CD57+ T cells in acquired aplastic anemia. Study as a whole: Yields of DNA that came from sorted CD4+ and CD8+ cells averaged about 3.5 ug.

The CDR3 is made up of 13 amino acids. V lost 3 bases to trimming and J lost 3 bases, with 9 bases between them. Genomic DNA provided the template from which TCR beta VDJ and CDR3 profiles were obtained. MiXCR, applied by TCRdb to the reads, yields one record per CDR3 protein. Seen here are 80,000 or so distinct CDR3 sequences, about 45% observed once, and the top ten hold approximately 60%. Study-wide results and caveats: Significance was not reached for CD8+ Simpson's diversity between patients and controls. Comparison of patients with controls identified around 28 shared CD8+ CDR3 sequences.

At least ten counts were recorded for this clonotype. What it recognizes is unknown. The sample taken for sequencing was sorted CD4+, CD8+, or CD8+CD57+ T cells (not recorded which) from PBMCs. The chain has TRBV12-3 or TRBV12-4 and TRBJ2-7, with D tentatively TRBD2 (5 bases). This clonotype was obtained from a human donor in good health, serving as a control. Here the CDR3 DNA reads TGTGCCAGCAGTTTCGGGGTCGGCTACGAGCAGTACTTC. Protein sequence: CASSFGVGYEQYF.